These T cell receptor beta chains were read from a single sample in a study of cytomegalovirus exposure and HLA in healthy donors. Only in-frame clones appear in the TCRdb table, and some are missing; sequencing was by immunoSEQ multiplex PCR. This sample carries approximately 110,000 clones, about 70% of them seen once, and the ten largest clones take less than 3.5%. The specimen sequenced was PBMCs. Source of these receptors: a man between 50 and 59 years old in good health and CMV-seropositive. Both conserved end residues are part of each CDR3. The D gene is left open where the match is weak. Clone size is stated in some rows and not others, as once, few, many or a class when expanded.

D,V,size,J,DNA,CDR3
TRBD1,TRBV19,few,TRBJ2-3,TGTGCCAGTAGCCCTGACAGGGGGCGACCAGATACGCAGTATTTT,CASSPDRGRPDTQYF
TRBD2,TRBV4-1,.,TRBJ2-5,TGCGCCAGCAGCTCGGGACTAGCGGGAGGAGTTGAGACCCAGTACTTC,CASSSGLAGGVETQYF
.,TRBV9,.,TRBJ2-7,TGTGCCAGCAGCGTAGACAGAGGACTTATCTACGAGCAGTACTTC,CASSVDRGLIYEQYF
TRBD2,TRBV5-4,.,TRBJ2-7,TGTGCCAGCAGCTCAAAGCGGGGAGGGCACTACGAGCAGTACTTC,CASSSKRGGHYEQYF
.,TRBV2,.,TRBJ1-6,TGTGCCAGCAGTGAAGCTCTGGGGAGCTCCTATAATTCACCCCTCCACTTT,CASSEALGSSYNSPLHF
TRBD1,TRBV27,.,TRBJ2-7,TGTGCCAGCAGTATCGCCTCGCAGGGGGTCTACGAGCAGTACTTC,CASSIASQGVYEQYF
.,TRBV16,.,TRBJ1-1,TGTGCCAGCAGCCAATCGAGGAACACTGAAGCTTTCTTT,CASSQSRNTEAFF
.,TRBV27,.,TRBJ2-7,TGTGCCAGCAGTTCGGGAGGGACAGACAACTACGAGCAGTACTTC,CASSSGGTDNYEQYF
.,TRBV19,.,TRBJ2-2,TGTGCCAGTAGTCCCCCCCCGGTGAGCACCGGGGAGCTGTTTTTT,CASSPPPVSTGELFF
.,TRBV27,.,TRBJ1-1,TGTGCCAGCAGTTTTCCGGGGTCGAACACTGAAGCTTTCTTT,CASSFPGSNTEAFF
.,TRBV7-2,.,TRBJ2-5,TGTGCCAGCAGCTTGCAGTACCAAGAGACCCAGTACTTC,CASSLQYQETQYF
TRBD1,TRBV5-1,.,TRBJ2-7,TGCGCCAGCAGCTCCGGGACAGGGAGGGTGTACGAGCAGTACTTC,CASSSGTGRVYEQYF
TRBD1,TRBV7-8,.,TRBJ2-6,TGTGCCAGCAGCTGGAACCCGGGACAGGGGGCAACAGGGGCCAACGTCCTGACTTTC,CASSWNPGQGATGANVLTF
.,TRBV5-6,few,TRBJ2-3,TGTGCCAGCAGCCCCGGACAGCTAGCTCCCAGCACAGATACGCAGTATTTT,CASSPGQLAPSTDTQYF
.,TRBV15,.,TRBJ2-5,TGTGCCACCCATCAAGGAGGGAACCAAGAGACCCAGTACTTC,CATHQGGNQETQYF
.,TRBV9,few,TRBJ1-2,TGTGCCAGCAGAAAACGAGCTTATTTTAGCAAGAGGGATGGCTACACCTTC,CASRKRAYFSKRDGYTF
TRBD1,TRBV5-4,.,TRBJ1-1,TGTGCCAGCAGCAGGGGGGCAGGGGGCTTGATGAACACTGAAGCTTTCTTT,CASSRGAGGLMNTEAFF
.,TRBV28,.,TRBJ2-7,TGTGCCAGCAGTTTAAGCCCGTCCTACGAGCAGTACTTC,CASSLSPSYEQYF
.,TRBV19,.,TRBJ1-5,TGTGCCAGTAGTATCCAGGGTTCCGGCAATCAGCCCCAGCATTTT,CASSIQGSGNQPQHF
.,TRBV2,.,TRBJ1-6,TGTGCCAGCAGTGTAGATTCGGGTGAATCACCCCTCCACTTT,CASSVDSGESPLHF
TRBD1,TRBV9,once,TRBJ2-5,TGTGCCAGCAGCGTAGGACAGGGCAAATGGGAGCAGTACTTC,CASSVGQGKWEQYF
.,TRBV1,.,TRBJ2-7,TGCACCAGCAGCTCCCAACGGTCAGGGGGCACCCGTACGGACGAGCAGTACTTC,CTSSSQRSGGTRTDEQYF
TRBD2,TRBV2,.,TRBJ2-1,TGTGCCAGCAGTGAAACGGGCGGGAGAACCAACAATGAGCAGTTCTTC,CASSETGGRTNNEQFF
.,TRBV19,few,TRBJ1-5,TGTGCCTCGTCTTGGGGCGGGGTGGGGCCCCAGCATTTT,CASSWGGVGPQHF
.,TRBV4-1,.,TRBJ2-7,TGCGCCAGCAGCCAGCCTGGCGGAGGGCGGCACTACGAGCAGTACTTC,CASSQPGGGRHYEQYF
.,TRBV9,.,TRBJ1-3,TGTGCCAGCAGCGTAGCTCCCGGGTATGGAAACACCATATATTTT,CASSVAPGYGNTIYF
.,TRBV7-9,.,TRBJ1-1,TGTGCCAGCAGCTTAGGGCAGGGTGGCGTTGCTTTCTTT,CASSLGQGGVAFF
TRBD2,TRBV11-2,.,TRBJ2-5,TGTGCCAGCAGCTTACACGGGAGGGCCTTCGAGACCCAGTACTTC,CASSLHGRAFETQYF
TRBD1,TRBV5-5,.,TRBJ2-3,TGTGCCAGCAGCTACGGACAGGGGGGGAGTAATACGCAGTATTTT,CASSYGQGGSNTQYF
TRBD1,TRBV10-3,.,TRBJ2-2,TGTGCCATCAGTGTAACCAACAACCCGGGCACAGGGGCCGGGGAGCTGTTTTTT,CAISVTNNPGTGAGELFF
.,TRBV5-6,few,TRBJ1-5,TGTGCCAGCTCTTATCACGGGTTCGATCAGCCCCAGCATTTT,CASSYHGFDQPQHF
TRBD1,TRBV2,.,TRBJ2-7,TGTGCCAGCACCAGGGACAGTGAGTACGAGCAGTACTTC,CASTRDSEYEQYF
.,TRBV5-1,few,TRBJ1-2,TGCGCCAGCAGCTTGGTAGTTAGTTCTAACTATGGCTACACCTTC,CASSLVVSSNYGYTF
.,TRBV4-1,.,TRBJ2-5,TGCGCCAGCAGCCAGGGTAGCCTCCTTCAAGAGACCCAGTACTTC,CASSQGSLLQETQYF
.,TRBV11-3,.,TRBJ2-2,TGTGCCAGCAGCTTACCGGCAGGGGGGTCCGGGGAGCTGTTTTTT,CASSLPAGGSGELFF
TRBD1,TRBV6-6,.,TRBJ2-7,TGTGCCAGCAGTTACTCGGGACAGGGATGGTACGAGCAGTACTTC,CASSYSGQGWYEQYF
TRBD2,TRBV7-6,.,TRBJ2-3,TGTGCCAGCAGCCCTCAGCCGGGAGGGAGCACAGATACGCAGTATTTT,CASSPQPGGSTDTQYF
TRBD2,TRBV5-6,once,TRBJ2-5,TGTGCCAGCAGCCCACCGGGACTAGCGGGAGCAGAGACCCAGTACTTC,CASSPPGLAGAETQYF
TRBD1,TRBV6-1,few,TRBJ2-7,TGTGCCAGCGATCAGGGGGAGACCTACGAGCAGTACTTC,CASDQGETYEQYF
TRBD2,TRBV6-5,.,TRBJ2-1,TGTGCCAGCAGTTACTCGATGGGAGGGGAGGGTGAGCAGTTCTTC,CASSYSMGGEGEQFF
.,TRBV4-1,.,TRBJ2-3,TGCGCCAGCAGCCAAGAGGGTGGGGGCTACACCACAGATACGCAGTATTTT,CASSQEGGGYTTDTQYF
.,TRBV9,.,TRBJ1-4,TGTGCCAGCAGCGTACAGGGCACGAATGAAAAACTGTTTTTT,CASSVQGTNEKLFF
TRBD1,TRBV29-1,.,TRBJ2-3,TGCAGCGTTGATCACGGGGACAGGGTCACAGATACGCAGTATTTT,CSVDHGDRVTDTQYF
.,TRBV11-3,.,TRBJ2-1,TGTGCCAGCAGCTTAGCGCAGGGTTCCTACAATGAGCAGTTCTTC,CASSLAQGSYNEQFF
.,TRBV13,once,TRBJ2-3,TGTGCCAGCAGCCCCTGGGACTCCGAGGGGATTAGGCAGTATTTT,CASSPWDSEGIRQYF
TRBD1,TRBV11-1,.,TRBJ2-1,TGTGCCAGCAGCGCCTGGACAGGGGGCGCTTATAATGAGCAGTTCTTC,CASSAWTGGAYNEQFF
.,TRBV5-4,.,TRBJ2-5,TGTGCCAGCAGCTTCAAAGAGACCCAGTACTTC,CASSFKETQYF
TRBD1,TRBV4-1,few,TRBJ2-1,TGCGCCAGCAGTGCAGGGGGCGGGCTTCGAAACAATGAGCAGTTCTTC,CASSAGGGLRNNEQFF
.,TRBV28,few,TRBJ2-1,TGTGCCAGCAGTCCGGGGGGCGGGAGCGAGGAGCAGTTCTTC,CASSPGGGSEEQFF